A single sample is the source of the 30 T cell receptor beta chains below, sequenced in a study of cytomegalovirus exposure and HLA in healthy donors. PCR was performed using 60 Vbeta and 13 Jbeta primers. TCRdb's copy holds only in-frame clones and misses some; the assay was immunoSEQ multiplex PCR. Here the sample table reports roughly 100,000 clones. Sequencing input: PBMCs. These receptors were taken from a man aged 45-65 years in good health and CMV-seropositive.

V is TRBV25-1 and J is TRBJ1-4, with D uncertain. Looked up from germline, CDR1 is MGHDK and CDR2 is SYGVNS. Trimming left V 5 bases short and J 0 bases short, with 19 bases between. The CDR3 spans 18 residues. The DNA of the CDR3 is TGTGCCAGCAGTTTTAGACAAGGAGGAGCTGCAACTAATGAAAAACTGTTTTTT. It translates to CASSFRQGGAATNEKLFF. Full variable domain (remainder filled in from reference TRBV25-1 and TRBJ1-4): EADIYQTPRYLVIGTGKKITLECSQTMGHDKMYWYQQDPGMELHLIHYSYGVNSTEKGDLSSESTVSRIRTEHFPLTLESARPSHTSQYLCASSFRQGGAATNEKLFFGSGTQLSVL.

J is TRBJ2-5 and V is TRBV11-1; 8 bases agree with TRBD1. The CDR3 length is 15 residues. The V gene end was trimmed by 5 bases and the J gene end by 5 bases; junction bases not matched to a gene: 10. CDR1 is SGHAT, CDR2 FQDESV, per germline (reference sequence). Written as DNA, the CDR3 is TGTGCCAGCAGCAGATTTACAGGGGGTCGGGAGACCCAGTACTTC. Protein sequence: CASSRFTGGRETQYF.

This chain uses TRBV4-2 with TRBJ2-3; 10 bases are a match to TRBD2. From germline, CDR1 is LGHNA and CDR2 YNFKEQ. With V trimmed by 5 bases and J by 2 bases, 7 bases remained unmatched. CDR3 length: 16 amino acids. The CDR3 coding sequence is TGTGCCAGCAGCACCCGGACTAGCGGCAACACAGATACGCAGTATTTT. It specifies CASSTRTSGNTDTQYF.

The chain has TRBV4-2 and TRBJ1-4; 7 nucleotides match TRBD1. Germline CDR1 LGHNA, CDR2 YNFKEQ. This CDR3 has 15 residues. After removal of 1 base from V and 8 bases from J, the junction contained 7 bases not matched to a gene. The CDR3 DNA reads TGTGCCAGCAGCCAAGGCGGACAGGATGGGGAAAAACTGTTTTTT. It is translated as CASSQGGQDGEKLFF.

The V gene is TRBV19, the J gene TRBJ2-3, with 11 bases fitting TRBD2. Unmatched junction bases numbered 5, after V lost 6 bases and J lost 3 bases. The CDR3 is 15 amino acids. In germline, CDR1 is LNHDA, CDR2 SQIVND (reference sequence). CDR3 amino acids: CASSGLAGGTDTQYF. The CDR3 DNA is TGTGCCAGTAGCGGTCTAGCGGGAGGAACAGATACGCAGTATTTT.

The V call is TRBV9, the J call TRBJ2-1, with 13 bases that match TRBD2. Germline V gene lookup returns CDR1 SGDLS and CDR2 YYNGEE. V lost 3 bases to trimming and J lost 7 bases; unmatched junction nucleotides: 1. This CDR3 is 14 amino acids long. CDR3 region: CASSAGLAGNEQFF. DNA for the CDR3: TGTGCCAGCAGCGCGGGACTAGCGGGGAATGAGCAGTTCTTC.

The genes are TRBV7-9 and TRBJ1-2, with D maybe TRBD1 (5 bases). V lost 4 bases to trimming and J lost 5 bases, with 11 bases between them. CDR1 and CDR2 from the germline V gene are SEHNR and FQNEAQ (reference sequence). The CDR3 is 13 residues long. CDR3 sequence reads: CASSWERGYGYTF. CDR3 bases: TGTGCCAGCAGCTGGGAAAGGGGATATGGCTACACCTTC. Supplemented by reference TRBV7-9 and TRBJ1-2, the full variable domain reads DTGVSQNPRHKITKRGQNVTFRCDPISEHNRLYWYRQTLGQGPEFLTYFQNEAQLEKSRLLSDRFSAERPKGSFSTLEIQRTEQGDSAMYLCASSWERGYGYTFGSGTRLTVV.

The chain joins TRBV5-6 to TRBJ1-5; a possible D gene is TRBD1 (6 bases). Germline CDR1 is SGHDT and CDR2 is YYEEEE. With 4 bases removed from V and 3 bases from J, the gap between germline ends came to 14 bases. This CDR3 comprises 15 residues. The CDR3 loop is CASSLRGGNNQPQHF. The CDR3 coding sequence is TGTGCCAGCAGCCTGAGGGGGGGGAACAATCAGCCCCAGCATTTT.

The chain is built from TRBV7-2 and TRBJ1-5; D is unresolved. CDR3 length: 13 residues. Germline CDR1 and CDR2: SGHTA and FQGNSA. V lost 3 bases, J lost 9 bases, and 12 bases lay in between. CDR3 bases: TGTGCCAGCAGCTTGGGCCCGTTTGGGCCCCAGCATTTT. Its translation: CASSLGPFGPQHF.

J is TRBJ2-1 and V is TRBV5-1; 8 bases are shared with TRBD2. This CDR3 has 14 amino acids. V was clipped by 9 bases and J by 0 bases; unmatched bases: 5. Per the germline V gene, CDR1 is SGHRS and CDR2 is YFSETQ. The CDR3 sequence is CATGSGSSYNEQFF. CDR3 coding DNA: TGCGCCACCGGAAGCGGGAGCTCCTACAATGAGCAGTTCTTC.

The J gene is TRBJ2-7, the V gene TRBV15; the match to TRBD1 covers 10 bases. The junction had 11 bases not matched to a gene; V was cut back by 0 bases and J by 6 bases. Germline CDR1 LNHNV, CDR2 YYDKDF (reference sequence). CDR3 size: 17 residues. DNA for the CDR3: TGTGCCACCAGCAGAGATGTTTGGGGGACAGGGGACGGCGAGCAGTACTTC. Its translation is CATSRDVWGTGDGEQYF.

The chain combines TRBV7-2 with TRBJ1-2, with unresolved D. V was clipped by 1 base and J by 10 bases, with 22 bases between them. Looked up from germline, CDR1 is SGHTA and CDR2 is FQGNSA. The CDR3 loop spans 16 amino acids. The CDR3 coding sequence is TGTGCCAGCAGCTTAGACTCCAGGCCCACCGGTTTGGACTACACCTTC. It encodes CASSLDSRPTGLDYTF.

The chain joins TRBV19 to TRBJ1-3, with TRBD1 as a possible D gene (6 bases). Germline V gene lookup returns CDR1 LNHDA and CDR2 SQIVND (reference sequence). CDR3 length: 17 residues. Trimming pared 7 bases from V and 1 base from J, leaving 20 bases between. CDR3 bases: TGTGCCAGTATCTCCACTTACAGGGCCGGGTCTGGAAACACCATATATTTT. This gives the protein CASISTYRAGSGNTIYF.

CDR3 nucleotides: TGTGCCAGCAGCTTGGCCAGGGGCGGCTACACCTTC. It yields the protein CASSLARGGYTF. This chain joins TRBV5-6 and TRBJ1-2; D is perhaps TRBD1 (6 bases). The V and J ends lost 0 bases and 8 bases respectively, with 8 bases between them. CDR1 and CDR2 (germline): SGHDT, YYEEEE. This CDR3 is built from 12 residues.

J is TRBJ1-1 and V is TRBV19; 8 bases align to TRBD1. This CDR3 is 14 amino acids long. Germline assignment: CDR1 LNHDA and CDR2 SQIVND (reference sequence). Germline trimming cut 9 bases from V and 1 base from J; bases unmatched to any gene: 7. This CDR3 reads CASWDRKKNTEAFF. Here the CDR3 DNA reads TGTGCCAGCTGGGACAGGAAAAAGAACACTGAAGCTTTCTTT.

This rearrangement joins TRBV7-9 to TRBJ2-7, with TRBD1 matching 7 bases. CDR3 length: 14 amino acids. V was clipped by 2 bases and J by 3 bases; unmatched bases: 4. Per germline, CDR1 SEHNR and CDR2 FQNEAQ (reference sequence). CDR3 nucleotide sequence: TGTGCCAGCAGCTTAACGACAGGGTTCTACGAGCAGTACTTC. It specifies CASSLTTGFYEQYF.

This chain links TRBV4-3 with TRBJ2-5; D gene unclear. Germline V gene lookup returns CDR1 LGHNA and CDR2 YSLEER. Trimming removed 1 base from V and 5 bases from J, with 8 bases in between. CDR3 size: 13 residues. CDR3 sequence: CASSQVERETQYF. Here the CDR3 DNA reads TGCGCCAGCAGCCAAGTCGAGCGTGAGACCCAGTACTTC.

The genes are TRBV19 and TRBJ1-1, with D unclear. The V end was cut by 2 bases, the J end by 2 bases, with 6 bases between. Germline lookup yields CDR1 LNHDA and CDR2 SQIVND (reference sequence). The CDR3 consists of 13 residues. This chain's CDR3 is CASSIWLNTEAFF. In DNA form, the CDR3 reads TGTGCCAGTAGTATATGGCTTAACACTGAAGCTTTCTTT.

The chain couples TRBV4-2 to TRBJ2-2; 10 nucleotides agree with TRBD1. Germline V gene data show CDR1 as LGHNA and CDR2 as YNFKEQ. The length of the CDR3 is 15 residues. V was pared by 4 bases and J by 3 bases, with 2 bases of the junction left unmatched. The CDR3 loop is CASSPGTGDTGELFF. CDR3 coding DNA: TGTGCCAGCAGCCCCGGGACAGGGGACACCGGGGAGCTGTTTTTT.

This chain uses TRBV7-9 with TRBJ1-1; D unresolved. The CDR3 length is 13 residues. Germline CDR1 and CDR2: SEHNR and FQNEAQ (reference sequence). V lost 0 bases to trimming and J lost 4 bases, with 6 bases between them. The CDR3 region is CASSLASVTEAFF. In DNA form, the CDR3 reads TGTGCCAGCAGCTTAGCTTCGGTCACTGAAGCTTTCTTT.

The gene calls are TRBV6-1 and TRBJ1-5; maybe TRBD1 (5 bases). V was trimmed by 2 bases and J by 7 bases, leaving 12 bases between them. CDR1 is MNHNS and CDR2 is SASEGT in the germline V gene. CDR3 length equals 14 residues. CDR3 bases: TGTGCCAGCAGTGAAATCCGGGGGGACCAGCCCCAGCATTTT. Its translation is CASSEIRGDQPQHF.

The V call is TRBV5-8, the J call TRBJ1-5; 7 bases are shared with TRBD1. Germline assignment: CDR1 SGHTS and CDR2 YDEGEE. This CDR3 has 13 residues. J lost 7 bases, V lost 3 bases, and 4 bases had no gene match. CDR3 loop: CASSSQGRQPQHF. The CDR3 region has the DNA TGTGCCAGCAGCTCACAGGGGCGGCAGCCCCAGCATTTT.

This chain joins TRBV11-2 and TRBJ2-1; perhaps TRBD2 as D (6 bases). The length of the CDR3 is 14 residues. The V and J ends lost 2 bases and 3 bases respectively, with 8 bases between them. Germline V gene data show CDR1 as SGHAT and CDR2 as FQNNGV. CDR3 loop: CASSLPGLYNEQFF. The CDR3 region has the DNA TGTGCCAGCAGCTTACCGGGACTCTACAATGAGCAGTTCTTC.

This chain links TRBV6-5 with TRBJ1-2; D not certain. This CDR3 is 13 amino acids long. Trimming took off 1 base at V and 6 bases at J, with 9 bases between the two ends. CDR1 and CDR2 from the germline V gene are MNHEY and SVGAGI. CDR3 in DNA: TGTGCCAGCAGTTACTTCGAGTCCGATGGCTACACCTTC. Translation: CASSYFESDGYTF.

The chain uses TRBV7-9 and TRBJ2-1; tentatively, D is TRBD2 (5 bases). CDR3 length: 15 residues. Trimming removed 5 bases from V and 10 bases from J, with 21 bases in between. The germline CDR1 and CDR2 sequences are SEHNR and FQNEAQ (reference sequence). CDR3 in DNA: TGTGCCAGCAGCCGAATGGATGCGGGTAAGCAGGAGCAGTTCTTC. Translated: CASSRMDAGKQEQFF.

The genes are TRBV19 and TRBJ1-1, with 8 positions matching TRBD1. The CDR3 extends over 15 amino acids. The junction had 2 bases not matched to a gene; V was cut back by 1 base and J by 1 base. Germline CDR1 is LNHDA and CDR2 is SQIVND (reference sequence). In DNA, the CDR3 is TGTGCCAGTAGTATAGTCGACAGGGGGAACACTGAAGCTTTCTTT. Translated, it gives CASSIVDRGNTEAFF.

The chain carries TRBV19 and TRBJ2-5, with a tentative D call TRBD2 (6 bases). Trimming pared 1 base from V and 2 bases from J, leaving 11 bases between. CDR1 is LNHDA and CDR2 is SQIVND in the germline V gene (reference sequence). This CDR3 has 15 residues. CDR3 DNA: TGTGCCAGTAGTATAGGGAGCGGAGGGCAAGAGACCCAGTACTTC. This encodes CASSIGSGGQETQYF.

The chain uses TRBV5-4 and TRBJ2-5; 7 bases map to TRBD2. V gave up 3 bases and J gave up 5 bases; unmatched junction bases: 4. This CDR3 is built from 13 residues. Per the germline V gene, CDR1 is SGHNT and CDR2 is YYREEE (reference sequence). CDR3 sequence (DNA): TGTGCCAGCAGCTCCGGACTAGGGGAGACCCAGTACTTC. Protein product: CASSSGLGETQYF.

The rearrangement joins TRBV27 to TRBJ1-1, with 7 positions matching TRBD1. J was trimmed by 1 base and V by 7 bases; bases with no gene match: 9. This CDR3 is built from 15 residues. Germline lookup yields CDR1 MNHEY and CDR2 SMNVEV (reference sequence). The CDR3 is CASTGTGAGNTEAFF. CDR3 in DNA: TGTGCCAGCACCGGAACAGGGGCGGGGAACACTGAAGCTTTCTTT.

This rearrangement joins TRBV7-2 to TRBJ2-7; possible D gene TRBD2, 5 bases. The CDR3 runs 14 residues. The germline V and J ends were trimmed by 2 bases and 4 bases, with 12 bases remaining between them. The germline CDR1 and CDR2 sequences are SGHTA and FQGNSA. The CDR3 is CASSLNGIGYEQYF. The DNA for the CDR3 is TGTGCCAGCAGCTTAAACGGGATCGGATACGAGCAGTACTTC.